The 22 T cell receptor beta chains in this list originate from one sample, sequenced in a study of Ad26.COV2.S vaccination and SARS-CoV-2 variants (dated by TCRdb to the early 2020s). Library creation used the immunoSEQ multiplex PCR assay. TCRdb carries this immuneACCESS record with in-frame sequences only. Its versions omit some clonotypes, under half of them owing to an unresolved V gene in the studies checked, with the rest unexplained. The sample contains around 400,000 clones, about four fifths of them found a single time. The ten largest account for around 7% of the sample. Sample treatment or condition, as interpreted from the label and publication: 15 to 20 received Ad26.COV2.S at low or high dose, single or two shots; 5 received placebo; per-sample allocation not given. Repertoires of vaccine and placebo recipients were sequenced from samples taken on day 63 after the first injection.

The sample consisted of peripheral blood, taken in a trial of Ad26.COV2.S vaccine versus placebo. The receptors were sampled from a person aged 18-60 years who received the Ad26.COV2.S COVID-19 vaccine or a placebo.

CDR3 amino acids: CASSEGLAGVGELFF. For the CDR3, the DNA is TGTGCCAGTAGTGAGGGACTAGCGGGAGTCGGGGAGCTGTTTTTT. The rearrangement uses TRBV19 and TRBJ2-2, with 14 bases aligning to TRBD2. This CDR3 has 15 amino acids. J gave up 7 bases and V 5 bases, and 3 bases lay outside the gene matches. Germline lookup yields CDR1 LNHDA and CDR2 SQIVND (reference sequence).

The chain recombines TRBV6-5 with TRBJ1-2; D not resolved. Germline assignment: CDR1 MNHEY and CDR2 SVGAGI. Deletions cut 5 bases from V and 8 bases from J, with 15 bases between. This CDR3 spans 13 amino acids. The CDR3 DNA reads TGTGCCAGCAGTACCCAAGGAACTGCCGGCTACACCTTC. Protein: CASSTQGTAGYTF.

This chain's CDR3 is CASSGLAGGGYEQYF. Written as DNA, the CDR3 is TGCGCCAGCAGCGGATTAGCGGGGGGGGGCTACGAGCAGTACTTC. The chain combines TRBV10-2 with TRBJ2-7; TRBD2 aligns across 11 bases. Trimming took 6 bases from V and 3 from J; bases not matched to a gene: 7. The CDR3 is 15 residues long. Germline lookup yields CDR1 WSHSY and CDR2 SAAADI.

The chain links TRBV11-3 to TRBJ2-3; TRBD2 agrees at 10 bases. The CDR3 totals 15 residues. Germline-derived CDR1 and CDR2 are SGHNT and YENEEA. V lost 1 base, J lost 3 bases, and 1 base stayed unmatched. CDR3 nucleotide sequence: TGTGCCAGCAGCTTAGGTAGCGGGAGGACAGATACGCAGTATTTT. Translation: CASSLGSGRTDTQYF. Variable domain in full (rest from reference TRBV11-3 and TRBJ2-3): EAGVVQSPRYKIIEKKQPVAFWCNPISGHNTLYWYLQNLGQGPELLIRYENEEAVDDSQLPKDRFSAERLKGVDSTLKIQPAELGDSAVYLCASSLGSGRTDTQYFGPGTRLTVL.

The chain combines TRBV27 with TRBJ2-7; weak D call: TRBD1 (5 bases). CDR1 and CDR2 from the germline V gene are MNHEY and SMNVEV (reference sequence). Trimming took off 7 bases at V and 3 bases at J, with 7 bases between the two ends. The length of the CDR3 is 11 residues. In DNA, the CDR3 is TGTGCCAGCAAAGGGGTCTACGAGCAGTACTTC. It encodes CASKGVYEQYF.

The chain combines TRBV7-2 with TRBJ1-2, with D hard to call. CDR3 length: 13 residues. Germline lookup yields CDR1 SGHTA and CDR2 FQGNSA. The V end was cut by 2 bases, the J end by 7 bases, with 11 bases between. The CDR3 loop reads CASSLPPDSGYTF. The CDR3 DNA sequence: TGTGCCAGCAGCTTACCCCCGGATAGTGGCTACACCTTC.

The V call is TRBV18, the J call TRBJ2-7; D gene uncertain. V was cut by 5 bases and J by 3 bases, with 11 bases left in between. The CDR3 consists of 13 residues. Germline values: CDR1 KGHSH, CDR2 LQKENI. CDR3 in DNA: TGTGCCAGCTCAATCGACCCGAGCTACGAGCAGTACTTC. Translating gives CASSIDPSYEQYF. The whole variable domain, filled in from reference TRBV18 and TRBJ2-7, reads NAGVMQNPRHLVRRRGQEARLRCSPMKGHSHVYWYRQLPEEGLKFMVYLQKENIIDESGMPKERFSAEFPKEGPSILRIQQVVRGDSAAYFCASSIDPSYEQYFGPGTRLTVT.

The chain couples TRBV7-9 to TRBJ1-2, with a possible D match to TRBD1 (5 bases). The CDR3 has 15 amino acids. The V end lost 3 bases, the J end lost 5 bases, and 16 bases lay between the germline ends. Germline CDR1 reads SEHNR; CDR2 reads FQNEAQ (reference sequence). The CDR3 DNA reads TGTGCCAGCAGCTTTCTTAGCGGGACGGGATATGGCTACACCTTC. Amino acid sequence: CASSFLSGTGYGYTF.

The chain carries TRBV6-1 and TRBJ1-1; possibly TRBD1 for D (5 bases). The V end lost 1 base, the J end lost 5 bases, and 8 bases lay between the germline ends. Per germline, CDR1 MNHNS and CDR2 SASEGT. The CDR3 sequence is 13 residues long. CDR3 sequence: CASSEGGWTEAFF. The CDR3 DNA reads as TGTGCCAGCAGTGAAGGGGGGTGGACTGAAGCTTTCTTT.

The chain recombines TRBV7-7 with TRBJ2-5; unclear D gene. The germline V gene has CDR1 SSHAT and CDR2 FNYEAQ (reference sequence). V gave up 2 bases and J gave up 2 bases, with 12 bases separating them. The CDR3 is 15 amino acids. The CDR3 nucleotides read TGTGCCAGCAGCTTAAGGATAGCCAGTCAAGAGACCCAGTACTTC. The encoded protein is CASSLRIASQETQYF. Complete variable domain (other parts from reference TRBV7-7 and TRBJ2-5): GAGVSQSPRYKVTKRGQDVTLRCDPISSHATLYWYQQALGQGPEFLTYFNYEAQPDKSGLPSDRFSAERPEGSISTLTIQRTEQRDSAMYRCASSLRIASQETQYFGPGTRLLVL.

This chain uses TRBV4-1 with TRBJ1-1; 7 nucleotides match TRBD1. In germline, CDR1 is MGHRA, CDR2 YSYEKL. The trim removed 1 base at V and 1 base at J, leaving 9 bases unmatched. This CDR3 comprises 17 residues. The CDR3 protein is CASSQAWGGGRNTEAFF. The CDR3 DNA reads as TGCGCCAGCAGCCAAGCCTGGGGAGGGGGCAGGAACACTGAAGCTTTCTTT.

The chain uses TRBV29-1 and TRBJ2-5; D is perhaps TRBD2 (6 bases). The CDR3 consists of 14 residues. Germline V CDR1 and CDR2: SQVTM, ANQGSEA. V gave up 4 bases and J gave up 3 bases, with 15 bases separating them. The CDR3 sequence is CSVGGESGEETQYF. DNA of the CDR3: TGCAGCGTTGGGGGGGAGAGTGGGGAAGAGACCCAGTACTTC.

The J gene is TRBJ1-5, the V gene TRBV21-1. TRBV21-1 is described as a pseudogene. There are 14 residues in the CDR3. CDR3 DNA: TGTGCCAGCAGCAAAGCGGGACGGAATCAGCCCCAGCATTTT. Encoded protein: CASSKAGRNQPQHF.

CDR3 DNA: TGTGCCAGCAGTGAATCCGGGACAGACGGCACAGATACGCAGTATTTT. Amino acids: CASSESGTDGTDTQYF. V and J are TRBV25-1 and TRBJ2-3; TRBD1 aligns across 7 bases. With V trimmed by 1 base and J by 1 base, 5 bases remained unmatched. CDR1 MGHDK and CDR2 SYGVNS come from the germline V gene. The CDR3 spans 16 residues.

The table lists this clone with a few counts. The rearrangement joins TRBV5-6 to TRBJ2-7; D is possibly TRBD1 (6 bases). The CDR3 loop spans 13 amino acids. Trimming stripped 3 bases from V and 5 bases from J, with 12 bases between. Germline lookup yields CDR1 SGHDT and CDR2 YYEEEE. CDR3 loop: CASSYREGNEQYF. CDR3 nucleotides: TGTGCCAGCAGCTACAGGGAAGGCAACGAGCAGTACTTC.

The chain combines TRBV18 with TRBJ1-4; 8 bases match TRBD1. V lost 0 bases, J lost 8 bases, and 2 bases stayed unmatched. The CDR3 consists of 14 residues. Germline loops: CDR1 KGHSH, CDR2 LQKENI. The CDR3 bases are TGTGCCAGCTCACCACCTCGGGACAGGGAAAAACTGTTTTTT. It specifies CASSPPRDREKLFF.

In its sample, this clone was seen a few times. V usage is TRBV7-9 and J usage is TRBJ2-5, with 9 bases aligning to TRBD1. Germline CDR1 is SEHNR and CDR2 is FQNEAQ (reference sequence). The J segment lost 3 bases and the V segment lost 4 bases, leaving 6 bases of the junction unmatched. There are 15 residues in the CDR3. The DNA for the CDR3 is TGTGCCAGCAGCTGGGGGACAGGGAGGGAAGAGACCCAGTACTTC. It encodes CASSWGTGREETQYF.

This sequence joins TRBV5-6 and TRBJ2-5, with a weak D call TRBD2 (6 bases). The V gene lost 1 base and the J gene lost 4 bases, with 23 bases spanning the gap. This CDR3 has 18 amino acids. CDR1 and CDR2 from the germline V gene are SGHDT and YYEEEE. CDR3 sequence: CASSLSSNYGSAGETQYF. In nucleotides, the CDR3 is TGTGCCAGCAGCTTGTCCAGTAACTATGGCTCAGCGGGAGAGACCCAGTACTTC.

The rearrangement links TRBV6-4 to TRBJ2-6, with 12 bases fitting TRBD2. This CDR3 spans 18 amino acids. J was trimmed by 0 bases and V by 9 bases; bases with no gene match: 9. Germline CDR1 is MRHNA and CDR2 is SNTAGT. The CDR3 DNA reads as TGTGCCAGTCGGGCCCTAGCGGGAGGGAGCTCTGGGGCCAACGTCCTGACTTTC. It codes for CASRALAGGSSGANVLTF.

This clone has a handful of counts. For the CDR3, the DNA is TGTGCCAGCAGCTTAGCGCGACAAGGATTGTACTTC. This codes for CASSLARQGLYF. The chain couples TRBV7-9 to TRBJ2-7; no clear D gene. The germline V and J ends were trimmed by 0 bases and 12 bases, with 12 bases remaining between them. The CDR3 is made up of 12 amino acids. Germline CDR1 reads SEHNR; CDR2 reads FQNEAQ (reference sequence). The whole variable domain, filled in from reference TRBV7-9 and TRBJ2-7, reads DTGVSQNPRHKITKRGQNVTFRCDPISEHNRLYWYRQTLGQGPEFLTYFQNEAQLEKSRLLSDRFSAERPKGSFSTLEIQRTEQGDSAMYLCASSLARQGLYFGPGTRLTVT.

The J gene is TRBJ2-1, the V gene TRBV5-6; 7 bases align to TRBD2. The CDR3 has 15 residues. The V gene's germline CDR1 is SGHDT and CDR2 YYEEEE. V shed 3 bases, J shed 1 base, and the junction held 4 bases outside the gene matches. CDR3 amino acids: CASSSRGGSYNEQFF. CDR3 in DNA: TGTGCCAGCAGCTCCCGCGGGGGTTCCTACAATGAGCAGTTCTTC.

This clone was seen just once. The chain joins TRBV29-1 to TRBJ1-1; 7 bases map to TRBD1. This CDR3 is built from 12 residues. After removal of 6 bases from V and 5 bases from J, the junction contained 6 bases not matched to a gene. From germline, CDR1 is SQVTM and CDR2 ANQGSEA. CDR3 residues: CSVYQGGTEAFF. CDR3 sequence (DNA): TGCAGCGTCTACCAGGGGGGTACTGAAGCTTTCTTT.